Sequencing of this TCR beta chain was carried out in a study of T cell responses to AZD1222 COVID-19 vaccine. General study findings and limits: In the spike-specific TCR repertoire, nearly half reportedly target unmutated variant regions. Spike-specific TCR breadth and depth were elevated following two AZD1222 doses.

Generated by immunoSEQ multiplex PCR, the TCRdb table keeps only in-frame clones and is missing some. The table records 90,000 to 150,000 clones, over 85% of them present only once. In germline, CDR1 is MGHRA, CDR2 YSYEKL. The germline V and J ends were trimmed by 0 bases and 3 bases, with 9 bases remaining between them. This CDR3 is 14 amino acids long. With regard to this clone: Its matching antigen is unknown.

Sequenced material: peripheral blood, taken on day 0 of AZD1222 vaccination. The chain joins TRBV4-1 to TRBJ2-7; no firm D call. The sequence was obtained from an adult in good health. CDR3 nucleotide sequence: TGCGCCAGCAGCCAAGATATCTCGTACTACGAGCAGTACTTC. Its translation: CASSQDISYYEQYF.